This entry features one T cell receptor beta chain sequence. Germline assignment: CDR1 LGHNA and CDR2 YNFKEQ. The CDR3 has 16 amino acids. Trimming pared 3 bases from V and 0 bases from J, leaving 15 bases between. Sequencing was performed with immunoSEQ multiplex PCR; in TCRdb, only in-frame clones are kept and a portion is missing. The top ten hold around an eighth of the sample, which has about 190,000 clones, 80% to 90% seen once. The source of the sample is a study of blood T cell repertoires in COVID-19. On the study more broadly: The United States, Italy and Spain provided the acute and convalescent COVID-19 samples.

The sequence was obtained from a woman in her sixties or seventies with COVID-19, enrolled during active disease. What was sequenced was peripheral blood. The rearrangement links TRBV4-2 to TRBJ2-7; the D gene is possibly TRBD2 (5 bases). CDR3 in amino acids: CASSHSGRTSSYEQYF. CDR3 nucleotide sequence: TGTGCCAGCAGCCATTCCGGTAGAACTAGCTCCTACGAGCAGTACTTC.